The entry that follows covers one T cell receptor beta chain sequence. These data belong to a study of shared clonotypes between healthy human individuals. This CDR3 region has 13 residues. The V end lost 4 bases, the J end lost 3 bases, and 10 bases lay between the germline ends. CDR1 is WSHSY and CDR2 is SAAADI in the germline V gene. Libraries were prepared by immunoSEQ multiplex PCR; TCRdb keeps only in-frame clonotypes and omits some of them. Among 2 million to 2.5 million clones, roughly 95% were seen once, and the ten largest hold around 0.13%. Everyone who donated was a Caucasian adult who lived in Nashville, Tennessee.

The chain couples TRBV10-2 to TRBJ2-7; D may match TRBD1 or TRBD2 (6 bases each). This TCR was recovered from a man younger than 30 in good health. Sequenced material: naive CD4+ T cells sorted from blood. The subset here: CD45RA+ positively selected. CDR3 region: CASSGRDIYEQYF. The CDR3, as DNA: TGCGCCAGCAGTGGGCGGGACATCTACGAGCAGTACTTC.